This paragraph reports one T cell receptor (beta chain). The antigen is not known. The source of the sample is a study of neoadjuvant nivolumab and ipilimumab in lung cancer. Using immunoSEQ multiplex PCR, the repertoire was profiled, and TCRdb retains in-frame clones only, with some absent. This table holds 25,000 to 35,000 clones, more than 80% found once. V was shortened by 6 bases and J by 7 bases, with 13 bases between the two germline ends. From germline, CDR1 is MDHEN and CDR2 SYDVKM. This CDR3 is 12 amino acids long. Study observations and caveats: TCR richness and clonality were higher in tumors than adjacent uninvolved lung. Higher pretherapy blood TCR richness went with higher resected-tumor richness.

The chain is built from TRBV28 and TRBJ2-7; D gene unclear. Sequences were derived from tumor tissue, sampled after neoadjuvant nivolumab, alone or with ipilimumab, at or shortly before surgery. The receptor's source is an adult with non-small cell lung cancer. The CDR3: CASRGQRREQYF. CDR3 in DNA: TGTGCCAGCAGGGGCCAGCGCCGTGAGCAGTACTTC.